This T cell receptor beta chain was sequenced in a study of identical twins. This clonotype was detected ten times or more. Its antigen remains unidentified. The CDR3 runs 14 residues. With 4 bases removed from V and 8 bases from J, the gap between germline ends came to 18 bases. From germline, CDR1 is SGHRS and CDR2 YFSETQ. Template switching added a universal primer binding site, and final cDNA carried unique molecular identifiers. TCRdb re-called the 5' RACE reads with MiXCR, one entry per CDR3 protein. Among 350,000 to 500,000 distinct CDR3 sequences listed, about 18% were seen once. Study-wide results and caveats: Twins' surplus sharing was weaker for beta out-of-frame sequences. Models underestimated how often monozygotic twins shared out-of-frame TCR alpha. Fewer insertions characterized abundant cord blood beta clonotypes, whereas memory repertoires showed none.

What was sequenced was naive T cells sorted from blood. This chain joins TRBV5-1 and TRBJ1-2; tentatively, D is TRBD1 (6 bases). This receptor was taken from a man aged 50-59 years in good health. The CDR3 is CASSNQDRSMGYTF. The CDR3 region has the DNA TGCGCCAGCAGCAATCAAGACAGGAGCATGGGCTACACCTTC.